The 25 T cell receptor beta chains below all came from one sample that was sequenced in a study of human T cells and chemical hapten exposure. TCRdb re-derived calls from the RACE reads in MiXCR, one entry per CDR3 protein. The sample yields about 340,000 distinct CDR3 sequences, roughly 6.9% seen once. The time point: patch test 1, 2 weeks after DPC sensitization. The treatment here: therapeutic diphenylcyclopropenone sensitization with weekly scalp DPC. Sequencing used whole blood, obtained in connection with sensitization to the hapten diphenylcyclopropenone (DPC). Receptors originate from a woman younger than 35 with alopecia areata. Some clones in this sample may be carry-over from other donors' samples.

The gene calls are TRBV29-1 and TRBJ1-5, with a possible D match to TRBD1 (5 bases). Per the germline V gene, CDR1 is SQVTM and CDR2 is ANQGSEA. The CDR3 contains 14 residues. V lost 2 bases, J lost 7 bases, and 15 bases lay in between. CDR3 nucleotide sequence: TGCAGCGTTGAATGCCAGGGCAGGGTGCAGCCCCAGCATTTT. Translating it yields CSVECQGRVQPQHF.

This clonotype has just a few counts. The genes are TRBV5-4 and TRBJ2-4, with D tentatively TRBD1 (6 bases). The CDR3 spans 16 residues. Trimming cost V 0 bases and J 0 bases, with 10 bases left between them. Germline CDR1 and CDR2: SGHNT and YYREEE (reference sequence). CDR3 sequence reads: CASSLGTAIAKNIQYF. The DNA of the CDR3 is TGTGCCAGCAGCTTGGGGACAGCCATAGCCAAAAACATTCAGTACTTC.

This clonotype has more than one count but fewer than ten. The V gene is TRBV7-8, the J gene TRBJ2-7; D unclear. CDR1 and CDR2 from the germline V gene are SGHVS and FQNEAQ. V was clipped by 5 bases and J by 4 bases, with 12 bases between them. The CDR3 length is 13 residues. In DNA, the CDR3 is TGTGCCAGCAGCCTCGCCTCCGAGTACGAGCAGTACTTC. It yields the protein CASSLASEYEQYF.

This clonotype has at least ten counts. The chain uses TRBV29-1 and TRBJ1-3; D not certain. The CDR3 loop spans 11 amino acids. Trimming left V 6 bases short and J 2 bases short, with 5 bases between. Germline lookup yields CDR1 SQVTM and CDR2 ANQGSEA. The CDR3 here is CSVQTGNTIYF. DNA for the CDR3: TGCAGCGTGCAAACTGGAAACACCATATATTTT. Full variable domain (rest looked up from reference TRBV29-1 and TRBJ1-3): SAVISQKPSRDICQRGTSLTIQCQVDSQVTMMFWYRQQPGQSLTLIATANQGSEATYESGFVIDKFPISRPNLTFSTLTVSNMSPEDSSIYLCSVQTGNTIYFGEGSWLTVV.

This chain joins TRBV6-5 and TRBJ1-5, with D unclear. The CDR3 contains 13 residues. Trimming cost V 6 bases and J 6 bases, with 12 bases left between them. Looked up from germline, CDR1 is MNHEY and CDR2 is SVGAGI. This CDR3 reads CASSPIRGQPQHF. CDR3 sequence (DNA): TGTGCCAGCAGCCCCATTCGGGGTCAGCCCCAGCATTTT.

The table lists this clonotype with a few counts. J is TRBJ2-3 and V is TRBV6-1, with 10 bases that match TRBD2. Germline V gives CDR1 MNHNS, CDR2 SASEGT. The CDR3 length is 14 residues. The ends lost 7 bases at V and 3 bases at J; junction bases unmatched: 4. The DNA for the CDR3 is TGTGCCAGCACAGCGGGGGGGCCTACAGATACGCAGTATTTT. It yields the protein CASTAGGPTDTQYF.

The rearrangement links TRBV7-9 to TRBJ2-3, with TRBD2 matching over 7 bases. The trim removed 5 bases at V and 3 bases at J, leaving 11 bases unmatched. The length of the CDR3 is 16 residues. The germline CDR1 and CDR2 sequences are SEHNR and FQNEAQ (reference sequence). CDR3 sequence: CASSPPRTSETDTQYF. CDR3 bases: TGTGCCAGCAGCCCGCCTCGGACTAGTGAGACAGATACGCAGTATTTT.

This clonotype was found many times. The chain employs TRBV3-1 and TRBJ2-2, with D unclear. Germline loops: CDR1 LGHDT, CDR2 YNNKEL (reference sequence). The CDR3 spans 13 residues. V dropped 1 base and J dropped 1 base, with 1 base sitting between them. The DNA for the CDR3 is TGTGCCAGCAGCCAAGTGAACACCGGGGAGCTGTTTTTT. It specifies CASSQVNTGELFF.

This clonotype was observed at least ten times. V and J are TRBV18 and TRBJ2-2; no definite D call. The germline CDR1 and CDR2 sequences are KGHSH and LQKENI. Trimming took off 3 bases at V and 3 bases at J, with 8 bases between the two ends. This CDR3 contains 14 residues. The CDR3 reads CASSPTTDTGELFF. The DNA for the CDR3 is TGTGCCAGCTCACCCACGACTGACACCGGGGAGCTGTTTTTT.

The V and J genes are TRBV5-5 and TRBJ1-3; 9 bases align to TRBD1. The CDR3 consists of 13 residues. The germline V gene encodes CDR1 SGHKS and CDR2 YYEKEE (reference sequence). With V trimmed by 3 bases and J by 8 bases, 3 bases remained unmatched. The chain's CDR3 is CASSSGQGHTIYF. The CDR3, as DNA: TGTGCCAGCAGCTCGGGACAGGGACACACCATATATTTT.

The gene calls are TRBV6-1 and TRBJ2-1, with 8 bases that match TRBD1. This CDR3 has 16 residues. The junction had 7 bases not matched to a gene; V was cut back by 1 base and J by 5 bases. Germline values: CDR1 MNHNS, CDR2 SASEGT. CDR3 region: CASSEGQGRPHNEQFF. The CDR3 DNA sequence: TGTGCCAGCAGTGAAGGACAGGGGCGACCCCACAATGAGCAGTTCTTC.

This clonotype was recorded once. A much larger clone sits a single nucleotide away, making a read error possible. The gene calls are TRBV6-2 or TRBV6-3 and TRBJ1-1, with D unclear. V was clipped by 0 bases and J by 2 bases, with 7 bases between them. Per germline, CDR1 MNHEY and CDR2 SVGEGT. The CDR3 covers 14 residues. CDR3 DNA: TGTGCCAGCAGTTACTCGCAGCCAAACACTGAAGCTTTCTTT. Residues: CASSYSQPNTEAFF.

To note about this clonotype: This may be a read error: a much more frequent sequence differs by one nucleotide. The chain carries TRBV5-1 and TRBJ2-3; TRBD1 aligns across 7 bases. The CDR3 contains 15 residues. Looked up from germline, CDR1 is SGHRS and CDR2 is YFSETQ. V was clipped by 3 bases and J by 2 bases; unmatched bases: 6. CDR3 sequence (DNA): TGCGCCAGCAGCTCCAGGGGGTTCTCCACAGATACGCAGTATTTT. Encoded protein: CASSSRGFSTDTQYF.

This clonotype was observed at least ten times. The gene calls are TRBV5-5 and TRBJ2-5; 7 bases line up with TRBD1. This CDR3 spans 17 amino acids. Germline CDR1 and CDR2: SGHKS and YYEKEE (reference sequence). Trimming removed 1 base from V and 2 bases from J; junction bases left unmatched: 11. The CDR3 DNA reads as TGTGCCAGCAGCTTGTACGAACAGGGGATACTTCAAGAGACCCAGTACTTC. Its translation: CASSLYEQGILQETQYF.

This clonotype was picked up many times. As DNA, the CDR3 is TGTGCCAGCTCTCCCGGGACAGGGTCCCAAGAGACCCAGTACTTC. Residues: CASSPGTGSQETQYF. The chain employs TRBV18 and TRBJ2-5, with 9 bases that match TRBD1. Trimming cost V 6 bases and J 1 base; bases outside gene matches: 6. CDR1 is KGHSH and CDR2 is LQKENI in the germline V gene. The CDR3 has 15 amino acids.

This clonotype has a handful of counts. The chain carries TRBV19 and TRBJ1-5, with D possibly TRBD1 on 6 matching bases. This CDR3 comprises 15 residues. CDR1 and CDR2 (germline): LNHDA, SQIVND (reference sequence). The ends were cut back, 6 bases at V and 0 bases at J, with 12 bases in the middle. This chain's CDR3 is CASRSRGPSNQPQHF. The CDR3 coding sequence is TGTGCCAGTAGGAGTCGGGGGCCTAGCAATCAGCCCCAGCATTTT.

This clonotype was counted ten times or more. For the CDR3, the DNA is TGTGCCAGCAGTGCCCATGGGGGGCAGACTGAAGCTTTCTTT. As protein: CASSAHGGQTEAFF. V usage is TRBV12-3 or TRBV12-4 and J usage is TRBJ1-1; tentative D call: TRBD1 (6 bases). This CDR3 has 14 residues. Trimming took off 5 bases at V and 5 bases at J, with 15 bases between the two ends.

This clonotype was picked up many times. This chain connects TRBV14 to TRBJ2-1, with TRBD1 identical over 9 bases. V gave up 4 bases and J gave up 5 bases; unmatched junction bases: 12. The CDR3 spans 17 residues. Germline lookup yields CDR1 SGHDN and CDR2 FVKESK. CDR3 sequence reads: CASSLLNLGQGNNEQFF. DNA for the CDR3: TGTGCCAGCAGCCTCCTAAACCTGGGACAGGGAAACAATGAGCAGTTCTTC.

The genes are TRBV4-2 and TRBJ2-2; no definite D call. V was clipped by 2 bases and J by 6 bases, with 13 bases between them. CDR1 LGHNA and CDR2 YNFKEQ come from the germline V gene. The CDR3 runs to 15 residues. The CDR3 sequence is CASSQRAPRPGELFF. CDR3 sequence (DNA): TGTGCCAGCAGCCAAAGGGCCCCCAGGCCCGGGGAGCTGTTTTTT.

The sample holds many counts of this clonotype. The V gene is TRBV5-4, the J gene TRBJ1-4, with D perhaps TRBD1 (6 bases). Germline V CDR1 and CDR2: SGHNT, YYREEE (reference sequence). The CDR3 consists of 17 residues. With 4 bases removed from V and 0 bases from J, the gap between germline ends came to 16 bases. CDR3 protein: CASSGGLPDATNEKLFF. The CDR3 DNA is TGTGCCAGCAGCGGGGGCCTGCCCGACGCAACTAATGAAAAACTGTTTTTT.

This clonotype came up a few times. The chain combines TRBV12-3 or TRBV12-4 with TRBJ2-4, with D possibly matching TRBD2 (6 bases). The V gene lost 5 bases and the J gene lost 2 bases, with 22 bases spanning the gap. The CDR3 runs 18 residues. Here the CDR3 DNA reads TGTGCCAGCAGTCCAACTACCTGGGGAGGAATGCCCAAAAACATTCAGTACTTC. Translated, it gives CASSPTTWGGMPKNIQYF.

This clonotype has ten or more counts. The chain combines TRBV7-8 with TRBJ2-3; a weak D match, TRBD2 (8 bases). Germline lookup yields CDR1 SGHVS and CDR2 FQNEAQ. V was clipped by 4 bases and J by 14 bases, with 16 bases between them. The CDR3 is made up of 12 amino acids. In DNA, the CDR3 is TGTGCCAGCAGCTCGGGACTAGGGGGCCTGTATTTT. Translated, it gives CASSSGLGGLYF.

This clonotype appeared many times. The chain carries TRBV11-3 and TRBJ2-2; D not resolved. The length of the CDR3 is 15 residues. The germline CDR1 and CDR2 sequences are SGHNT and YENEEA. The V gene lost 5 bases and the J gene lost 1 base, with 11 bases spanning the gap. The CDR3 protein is CASSPLRGNTGELFF. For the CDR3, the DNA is TGTGCCAGCAGCCCCCTCCGAGGGAACACCGGGGAGCTGTTTTTT.

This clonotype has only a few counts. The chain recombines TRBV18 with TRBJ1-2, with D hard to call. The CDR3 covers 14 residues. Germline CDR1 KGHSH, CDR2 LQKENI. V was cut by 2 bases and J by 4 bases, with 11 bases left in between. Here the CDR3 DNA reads TGTGCCAGCTCACCATTGTACTGGCCCTATGGCTACACCTTC. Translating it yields CASSPLYWPYGYTF. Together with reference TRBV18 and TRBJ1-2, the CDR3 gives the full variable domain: NAGVMQNPRHLVRRRGQEARLRCSPMKGHSHVYWYRQLPEEGLKFMVYLQKENIIDESGMPKERFSAEFPKEGPSILRIQQVVRGDSAAYFCASSPLYWPYGYTFGSGTRLTVV.

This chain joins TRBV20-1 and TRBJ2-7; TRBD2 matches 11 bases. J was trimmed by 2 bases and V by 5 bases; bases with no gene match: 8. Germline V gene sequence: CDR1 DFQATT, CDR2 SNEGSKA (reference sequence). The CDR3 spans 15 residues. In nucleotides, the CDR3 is TGCAGTGCTCAGATAGCGGGGGGGACCCCCTACGAGCAGTACTTC. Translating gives CSAQIAGGTPYEQYF.